The table lists the clone carrying this T cell receptor (beta chain) with a few counts. Its target is not known. Each patient with chemo-refractory metastatic non-small-cell lung cancer was treated with focal radiation plus CTLA-4 blockade using ipilimumab. The CDR3 runs 14 residues. Trimming cost V 5 bases and J 11 bases; bases outside gene matches: 12. CDR1 and CDR2 from the germline V gene are SGHTA and FQGNSA. The source of the sample is a study of radiotherapy plus CTLA-4 blockade in lung cancer. Findings and limits, study-wide: TCR clones originating in tumors grew in number in blood after radiotherapy plus ipilimumab. Increased serum interferon-beta after radiation also reportedly predicted response strongly.

Some clones are missing from TCRdb's copy, which holds only in-frame ones; the method was immunoSEQ multiplex PCR. The table lists tens of thousands of clones, 55% to 80% of them singletons. V and J are TRBV7-2 and TRBJ1-1, with TRBD1 matching over 9 bases. The specimen was peripheral blood, collected from a patient treated with radiotherapy plus ipilimumab. This TCR derives from a human donor with non-small cell lung cancer who had stable disease on radiotherapy plus ipilimumab. CDR3 in amino acids: CASSGKARTGDAFF. The CDR3 nucleotides read TGTGCCAGCAGCGGAAAAGCCCGGACAGGGGATGCTTTCTTT.